This T cell receptor (beta chain) came from a study of blood T cell repertoires in COVID-19. Across the study: The study drew acute and convalescent COVID-19 samples from the United States, Italy and Spain. From T cells, B-cell-depleted T cells, or PBMCs came the material, which was cDNA or gDNA.

As handled by the study authors: Reference gene primer amplification gave estimated nucleated cell counts. Repertoires were generated with immunoSEQ multiplex PCR, while TCRdb's copy carries only in-frame clones and drops some. V, J and clone size derive from that table, while D and trimming were established from the DNA sequence. The sample includes roughly 180,000 clones, roughly 79% seen only once; the top ten take around 15%. This CDR3 contains 13 residues. The germline V gene has CDR1 SGHTA and CDR2 FQGNSA. Trimming left V 1 base short and J 4 bases short, with 8 bases between. Material for sequencing was peripheral blood. The V gene is TRBV7-2, the J gene TRBJ2-7; D gene unclear. This sequence was found in a man between 60 and 70 years old with active or convalescent COVID-19. This chain's CDR3 is CASSLVQRYEQYF. CDR3 DNA: TGTGCCAGCAGCTTAGTACAGAGATACGAGCAGTACTTC.